This is a list of T cell receptor beta chains from one sample in a study of blood T cell repertoires in COVID-19. Some clones are missing from TCRdb's copy, which holds only in-frame ones; the method was immunoSEQ multiplex PCR. The sample includes some 74,000 clones, more than 85% of them seen just once. The specimen was peripheral blood. These receptors were obtained from a man in his forties or fifties with COVID-19, enrolled during active disease. CDR3s include the opening cysteine and the closing phenylalanine or tryptophan. D genes are given only for firm matches. Clone size appears in some rows only: once, few, many, or a class for an expanded clone.

J gene,V gene,clone size,D gene,CDR3 protein,CDR3 DNA
TRBJ2-2,TRBV10-3,NA,NA,CATAEPGELFF,TGTGCCACCGCCGAGCCCGGGGAGCTGTTTTTT
TRBJ2-3,TRBV7-2,NA,NA,CASSSDSSSRTDTQYF,TGTGCCAGCAGCTCAGACAGTTCCTCGCGCACAGATACGCAGTATTTT
TRBJ1-5,TRBV18,once,NA,CASSPGHPNQPQHF,TGTGCCAGCTCACCGGGGCACCCCAATCAGCCCCAGCATTTT
TRBJ2-3,TRBV29-1,NA,NA,CSVEGEEDTQYF,TGCAGCGTTGAGGGGGAGGAAGATACGCAGTATTTT
TRBJ1-6,TRBV19,NA,TRBD1,CASSDGTGNRALHF,TGTGCCAGTAGTGACGGGACAGGGAATCGGGCCCTCCACTTT
TRBJ2-7,TRBV2,NA,NA,CASTIVSYEQYF,TGTGCCAGCACCATAGTTTCCTACGAGCAGTACTTC
TRBJ2-5,TRBV5-4,once,TRBD2,CASSLGLAGGPGETQYF,TGTGCCAGCAGCTTGGGACTAGCGGGAGGGCCGGGGGAGACCCAGTACTTC
TRBJ2-7,TRBV6-7,NA,TRBD1,CASSFQGARYEQYF,TGTGCCAGCAGTTTTCAGGGGGCGCGGTACGAGCAGTACTTC
TRBJ1-3,TRBV13,NA,NA,CASSLQGGTGNTIYF,TGTGCCAGCAGCTTACAGGGAGGGACTGGAAACACCATATATTTT
TRBJ1-5,TRBV6-5,once,TRBD1,CASRGGQGARQPQHF,TGTGCCAGCAGGGGGGGACAGGGGGCGAGACAGCCCCAGCATTTT
TRBJ2-1,TRBV10-1,NA,TRBD2,CASSDGLAGTNEQFF,TGCGCCAGCAGTGACGGACTAGCGGGGACCAATGAGCAGTTCTTC
TRBJ2-5,TRBV5-6,NA,TRBD2,CASSLFIGLATAQYF,TGTGCCAGCAGCTTGTTTATAGGACTAGCGACGGCCCAGTACTTC
TRBJ2-7,TRBV27,NA,NA,CASRTEAREQYF,TGTGCCAGCCGGACAGAAGCTAGAGAGCAGTACTTC
TRBJ2-7,TRBV29-1,NA,TRBD1,CSVGEGQGGYEQYF,TGCAGCGTTGGAGAGGGACAGGGCGGGTACGAGCAGTACTTC
TRBJ2-1,TRBV28,NA,NA,CASRSFPYNEQFF,TGTGCCAGCAGGTCTTTCCCCTACAATGAGCAGTTCTTC
TRBJ2-3,TRBV3-1/TRBV3-2,once,TRBD2,CASSRSGSADTQYF,TGTGCCAGCAGCCGCAGCGGGAGTGCAGATACGCAGTATTTT
TRBJ2-2,TRBV11-2,NA,TRBD2,CASSLRSSGALTGELFF,TGTGCCAGCAGCTTAAGGTCTAGCGGAGCCCTCACCGGGGAGCTGTTTTTT